The T cell receptor (beta chain) described here comes from a study of early T cells in non-severe SARS-CoV-2 infection. Study-level background: Bulk RNA from unsorted whole blood was sequenced; chains were unpaired.

This clonotype was seen at least ten times. The CDR3 has 14 amino acids. Trimming pared 6 bases from V and 7 bases from J, leaving 14 bases between. CDR1 is SGHKS and CDR2 is YYEKEE in the germline V gene (reference sequence). Attachment of unique molecular identifiers to individual cDNA molecules was performed. TCRdb reprocessed the 5' RACE reads via MiXCR and lists one record per CDR3 protein. The sample holds 100,000 to 120,000 distinct CDR3 sequences; about 12% are singletons and the top ten take 3% to 4.5%. This receptor was taken from an adult who was a healthcare worker with PCR-confirmed SARS-CoV-2 infection or an uninfected control (not recorded which). Specimen: whole blood, collected at baseline. The rearrangement joins TRBV5-5 to TRBJ1-6; perhaps TRBD1 as D (5 bases). This CDR3 is CASTPTVGNSPLHF. The CDR3 nucleotides are TGTGCCAGCACCCCGACAGTGGGGAATTCACCCCTCCACTTT.